This T cell receptor (beta chain) was identified in a study of blood T cell repertoires in COVID-19. Germline-derived CDR1 and CDR2 are SNHLY and FYNNEI. The CDR3 has 15 amino acids. The V and J ends lost 7 bases and 5 bases, in that order; junction bases with no gene match: 6. The data were produced by immunoSEQ multiplex PCR, yet TCRdb's version contains in-frame clones alone and is incomplete. This sample has about 200,000 clones, with around three quarters found just once. The TCR was taken from a woman in her 70s with acute or convalescent COVID-19. The chain couples TRBV2 to TRBJ2-1, with 12 bases fitting TRBD2. Material for sequencing was peripheral blood. In DNA, the CDR3 is TGTGCCAGCAAACGACTAGCGGGGGAAAACAATGAGCAGTTCTTC. As protein: CASKRLAGENNEQFF.